The 9 T cell receptor beta chains below all came from one sample that was sequenced in a study of blood T cell repertoires in COVID-19. The data were produced by immunoSEQ multiplex PCR, yet TCRdb's version contains in-frame clones alone and is incomplete. This sample yields 75,000 to 100,000 clones, of which about 85% are seen a single time; approximately 4.5% belongs to the top ten. Sequencing was done on a sample of peripheral blood. The receptors shown here come from a man between 65 and 85 years old with acute or convalescent COVID-19.

The V and J genes are TRBV5-1 and TRBJ1-6; 7 positions match TRBD1. J was trimmed by 5 bases and V by 7 bases; bases with no gene match: 3. The CDR3 totals 13 residues. Germline values: CDR1 SGHRS, CDR2 YFSETQ. CDR3 protein: CASQQGDNSPLHF. Here the CDR3 DNA reads TGCGCCAGCCAGCAGGGGGATAATTCACCCCTCCACTTT.

The chain has TRBV6-5 and TRBJ2-3; a possible D gene is TRBD1 (5 bases). The CDR3 runs to 13 residues. The germline V gene encodes CDR1 MNHEY and CDR2 SVGAGI. Trimming took off 7 bases at V and 3 bases at J, with 11 bases between the two ends. The CDR3 region has the DNA TGTGCCAGCAAGGGGCACGGGACAGATACGCAGTATTTT. It specifies CASKGHGTDTQYF.

The V call is TRBV27, the J call TRBJ2-7, with TRBD1 matching 9 bases. With V trimmed by 4 bases and J by 3 bases, 4 bases remained unmatched. From germline, CDR1 is MNHEY and CDR2 SMNVEV (reference sequence). There are 14 residues in the CDR3. The chain's CDR3 is CASSSGGQGYEQYF. CDR3 sequence (DNA): TGTGCCAGCAGTTCGGGGGGACAGGGCTACGAGCAGTACTTC.

This chain links TRBV5-1 with TRBJ1-1, with D possibly matching TRBD1 (6 bases). V lost 0 bases to trimming and J lost 11 bases, with 14 bases between them. From germline, CDR1 is SGHRS and CDR2 YFSETQ. The length of the CDR3 is 13 residues. CDR3 sequence: CASSLAGDLGAFF. DNA for the CDR3: TGCGCCAGCAGCTTGGCAGGGGACCTGGGGGCTTTCTTT.

The CDR3: CASREPGTEAFF. The CDR3 region has the DNA TGTGCCAGCCGGGAGCCCGGCACTGAAGCTTTCTTT. The chain has TRBV18 and TRBJ1-1; D uncertain. The V gene lost 8 bases and the J gene lost 4 bases, with 11 bases spanning the gap. Germline values: CDR1 KGHSH, CDR2 LQKENI. The CDR3 extends over 12 amino acids. Variable domain in full (rest from reference TRBV18 and TRBJ1-1): NAGVMQNPRHLVRRRGQEARLRCSPMKGHSHVYWYRQLPEEGLKFMVYLQKENIIDESGMPKERFSAEFPKEGPSILRIQQVVRGDSAAYFCASREPGTEAFFGQGTRLTVV.

The CDR3 DNA reads TGTGCCAGCTCACCGGGACAAGATATCAAAGCCTACACTGAAGCTTTCTTT. Translation: CASSPGQDIKAYTEAFF. The chain is built from TRBV18 and TRBJ1-1; D might be TRBD1 (6 bases). The V end lost 3 bases, the J end lost 3 bases, and 20 bases lay between the germline ends. The germline CDR1 and CDR2 sequences are KGHSH and LQKENI. The CDR3 has 17 amino acids.

The table lists this clone with a few counts. This chain joins TRBV3-1 (or the pseudogene TRBV3-2) and TRBJ1-2; a possible D gene is TRBD1 (5 bases). The CDR3 loop spans 15 amino acids. The V end lost 3 bases, the J end lost 7 bases, and 18 bases lay between the germline ends. Per the germline V gene, CDR1 is LGHDT and CDR2 is YNNKEL (reference sequence). CDR3 sequence reads: CASSQVGRATVGYTF. The DNA of the CDR3 is TGTGCCAGCAGCCAGGTGGGCAGGGCTACAGTTGGCTACACCTTC.

The CDR3 bases are TGTGCCAGCAGCCGGGACAGCCGTAATGAAAAACTGTTTTTT. Its translation is CASSRDSRNEKLFF. J is TRBJ1-4 and V is TRBV28, with 7 nucleotides matching TRBD1. Germline V gene sequence: CDR1 MDHEN, CDR2 SYDVKM. V shed 6 bases, J shed 4 bases, and the junction held 5 bases outside the gene matches. The CDR3 is made up of 14 amino acids.

The rearrangement links TRBV10-1 to TRBJ2-3; 7 bases match TRBD2. In germline, CDR1 is WNHNN, CDR2 SYGVQD (reference sequence). The CDR3 is 15 amino acids. V lost 4 bases to trimming and J lost 6 bases; unmatched junction nucleotides: 10. CDR3 nucleotides: TGCGCCAGCAGTGTAATAGCGGGTCTTCAGGATACGCAGTATTTT. Translation gives CASSVIAGLQDTQYF.